These 25 T cell receptor beta chains were all obtained from the same sample, sequenced in a study of memory CD4+ T cells and cytomegalovirus serostatus (dated by TCRdb to the late 2010s). The library relied on the immunoSEQ multiplex PCR assay. Here the immuneACCESS table is served through TCRdb, limited to in-frame sequences with V and J called. Missing clones are a known gap in these copies; in checked studies unresolved V genes cover under half, and the rest lacks a known reason. The sample table shows about 80,000 clones, and 75% to 90% are seen once. The ten largest clones capture around 0.78% of the sample. A FACSAria II was used to sort memory CD4+ T cells, defined as single viable CD3+CD4+CD8-CD45RO+ cells. Sequencing input: memory CD4+ T cells from blood. The receptors here all came from an adult in good health and CMV-seronegative.

V and J are TRBV10-3 and TRBJ2-2; TRBD2 agrees at 12 bases. The V gene's germline CDR1 is ENHRY and CDR2 SYGVKD. With 10 bases clipped from V and 4 bases from J, the junction kept 10 bases outside the gene matches. The CDR3 is made up of 16 amino acids. CDR3 in DNA: TGTGCCACCGCGGCTAGCGGGGGGGCGGGCACCGGGGAGCTGTTTTTT. Protein product: CATAASGGAGTGELFF.

The V gene is TRBV28, the J gene TRBJ2-1; 8 nucleotides agree with TRBD1. CDR3 length: 14 amino acids. The germline V gene encodes CDR1 MDHEN and CDR2 SYDVKM. With V trimmed by 6 bases and J by 5 bases, 6 bases remained unmatched. The CDR3 DNA reads TGTGCCAGCAGCCAAGGGGACAGGCACAATGAGCAGTTCTTC. This encodes CASSQGDRHNEQFF.

This CDR3 is CASSAPWGQSSYNEQFF. DNA for the CDR3: TGTGCCAGCAGTGCCCCTTGGGGACAAAGCTCCTACAATGAGCAGTTCTTC. The chain uses TRBV6-1 and TRBJ2-1, with D perhaps TRBD1 (6 bases). The V end was cut by 4 bases, the J end by 0 bases, with 16 bases between. The germline CDR1 and CDR2 sequences are MNHNS and SASEGT. The CDR3 length is 17 residues.

In this sample, this clone turned up once. The rearrangement joins TRBV7-2 to TRBJ1-2; weak D call: TRBD1 (5 bases). Per the germline V gene, CDR1 is SGHTA and CDR2 is FQGNSA. V lost 4 bases and J 6 bases, leaving 21 bases between the germline ends. The CDR3 loop spans 16 amino acids. The CDR3 nucleotides read TGTGCCAGCAGCTCTCCTCACTCCGCATGGGGCAATGGCTACACCTTC. It specifies CASSSPHSAWGNGYTF.

V gene TRBV19 combines with J gene TRBJ2-7, with 8 bases aligning to TRBD1. Germline CDR1 is LNHDA and CDR2 is SQIVND (reference sequence). The CDR3 runs to 13 residues. With 7 bases clipped from V and 3 bases from J, the junction kept 5 bases outside the gene matches. Written as DNA, the CDR3 is TGTGCCAGTAAGGAGACAGGGGTCTACGAGCAGTACTTC. Translating gives CASKETGVYEQYF. Full variable domain (missing parts from reference TRBV19 and TRBJ2-7): DGGITQSPKYLFRKEGQNVTLSCEQNLNHDAMYWYRQDPGQGLRLIYYSQIVNDFQKGDIAEGYSVSREKKESFPLTVTSAQKNPTAFYLCASKETGVYEQYFGPGTRLTVT.

V usage is TRBV5-6 and J usage is TRBJ1-5; 7 bases map to TRBD1. Germline-derived CDR1 and CDR2 are SGHDT and YYEEEE. The CDR3 length is 16 residues. Unmatched junction bases numbered 17, after V lost 3 bases and J lost 11 bases. The CDR3 spells CASSSRTGTALAAQHF. The CDR3 nucleotides read TGTGCCAGCAGCTCAAGAACCGGGACAGCTCTCGCGGCCCAGCATTTT.

V gene TRBV29-1 combines with J gene TRBJ1-1; D perhaps matches TRBD1 (6 bases). V was cut by 7 bases and J by 2 bases, with 14 bases left in between. The germline V gene encodes CDR1 SQVTM and CDR2 ANQGSEA. This CDR3 comprises 13 residues. CDR3 nucleotide sequence: TGCAGCGCAGCCGGGACATATAACACTGAAGCTTTCTTT. It yields the protein CSAAGTYNTEAFF.

The chain is built from TRBV6-1 and TRBJ1-4, with D perhaps matching TRBD1 (5 bases). V gave up 6 bases and J gave up 7 bases, with 15 bases separating them. Germline V CDR1 and CDR2: MNHNS, SASEGT. The CDR3 is made up of 14 amino acids. The CDR3 protein is CASSKQERGEKLFF. The CDR3, as DNA: TGTGCCAGCAGCAAACAGGAGAGGGGTGAAAAACTGTTTTTT.

The V and J genes are TRBV5-1 and TRBJ2-2, with D hard to call. This CDR3 has 16 residues. The ends were cut back, 0 bases at V and 6 bases at J, with 15 bases in the middle. Germline V gene sequence: CDR1 SGHRS, CDR2 YFSETQ. The CDR3 loop is CASSLALGSPPGELFF. CDR3 coding DNA: TGCGCCAGCAGCTTGGCTCTCGGGTCTCCCCCCGGGGAGCTGTTTTTT.

The chain uses TRBV10-3 and TRBJ2-3; D unresolved. V dropped 0 bases and J dropped 4 bases, with 5 bases sitting between them. This CDR3 contains 13 residues. Germline V lookup: CDR1 ENHRY, CDR2 SYGVKD. The CDR3 sequence is CAISESSPDTQYF. DNA for the CDR3: TGTGCCATCAGTGAGTCTTCCCCAGATACGCAGTATTTT.

V and J are TRBV19 and TRBJ2-7, with D possibly matching TRBD2 (5 bases). V lost 7 bases to trimming and J lost 0 bases, with 10 bases between them. Germline V gene lookup returns CDR1 LNHDA and CDR2 SQIVND (reference sequence). This CDR3 contains 13 residues. As DNA, the CDR3 is TGTGCCAGTAAACCGGGGTCCTCCTACGAGCAGTACTTC. It codes for CASKPGSSYEQYF.

This clone was seen more than once but under ten times. The chain employs TRBV7-3 and TRBJ1-1, with a possible D match to TRBD1 (5 bases). Trimming left V 5 bases short and J 7 bases short, with 11 bases between. The length of the CDR3 is 12 residues. CDR1 and CDR2 from the germline V gene are SGHTA and FQGTGA. The DNA of the CDR3 is TGTGCCAGCAGCCCAGGACAAGGTGAAGCTTTCTTT. Translation gives CASSPGQGEAFF.

The rearrangement joins TRBV1 to TRBJ2-7; TRBD2 is the table's D call and was not checked against the DNA. TRBV1 is assigned pseudogene status. The CDR3 runs 17 residues. The CDR3 loop is CTSSQDMGRLAGAEQYF. CDR3 DNA sequence: TGCACCAGCAGCCAAGATATGGGGCGGCTAGCGGGTGCCGAGCAGTACTTC.

This clone was observed a few times. The chain carries TRBV18 and TRBJ2-7, with unresolved D. Trimming removed 4 bases from V and 2 bases from J, with 12 bases in between. The CDR3 is made up of 14 amino acids. Germline values: CDR1 KGHSH, CDR2 LQKENI. Written as DNA, the CDR3 is TGTGCCAGCTCACTACCGGGCCGAGCCTACGAGCAGTACTTC. Protein sequence: CASSLPGRAYEQYF.

On this clone: This same CDR3 is encoded by further DNA sequences in the sample. The chain joins TRBV9 to TRBJ1-1; D uncertain. The CDR3 has 11 amino acids. The V gene's germline CDR1 is SGDLS and CDR2 YYNGEE. Trimming took off 0 bases at V and 8 bases at J, with 5 bases between the two ends. The CDR3 reads CASSVVSEAFF. DNA of the CDR3: TGTGCCAGCAGCGTAGTTTCCGAAGCTTTCTTT.

Worth noting for this clone: Other DNA sequences from this sample encode an identical CDR3 as well. CDR3 DNA sequence: TGTGCCAGCAGTTCAACGGGGGGCACTGAAGCTTTCTTT. Translated, it gives CASSSTGGTEAFF. V is TRBV6-6 and J is TRBJ1-1, with a possible D match to TRBD1 (5 bases). Trimming took off 4 bases at V and 4 bases at J, with 10 bases between the two ends. The CDR3 is 13 residues long. Germline V gene lookup returns CDR1 MNHNY and CDR2 SVGAGI (reference sequence).

This CDR3 is CTSSQDGRQPPQDYGYTF. Here the CDR3 DNA reads TGCACCAGCAGCCAAGATGGGAGACAGCCCCCCCAGGACTATGGCTACACCTTC. The V call is TRBV1, the J call TRBJ1-2. TRBV1 is a pseudogene locus. CDR3 size: 18 residues.

V gene TRBV11-3 combines with J gene TRBJ2-2; D is unclear. CDR1 SGHNT and CDR2 YENEEA come from the germline V gene. V lost 5 bases and J 0 bases, leaving 10 bases between the germline ends. This CDR3 has 15 residues. CDR3 loop: CASSEGNSNTGELFF. The CDR3 nucleotides read TGTGCCAGCAGCGAAGGGAATTCGAACACCGGGGAGCTGTTTTTT.

The genes are TRBV6-1 and TRBJ2-2, with D perhaps TRBD1 (6 bases). Trimming took 5 bases from V and 6 from J, leaving 13 bases between them. CDR1 is MNHNS, CDR2 SASEGT, per germline. CDR3 length equals 14 residues. The CDR3 reads CASSLQGYAGELFF. The CDR3 DNA reads TGTGCCAGCAGTCTGCAGGGGTACGCCGGGGAGCTGTTTTTT.

The gene calls are TRBV11-2 and TRBJ2-5; D gene ambiguous. This CDR3 contains 13 residues. V dropped 7 bases and J dropped 1 base, with 10 bases sitting between them. From germline, CDR1 is SGHAT and CDR2 FQNNGV. The CDR3 is CASTRAIQETQYF. The DNA for the CDR3 is TGTGCCAGCACCCGTGCAATCCAAGAGACCCAGTACTTC.

The V gene is TRBV7-9, the J gene TRBJ1-1, with 7 bases identical to TRBD1. The CDR3 loop spans 17 amino acids. Germline V gene sequence: CDR1 SEHNR, CDR2 FQNEAQ (reference sequence). The trim removed 6 bases at V and 1 base at J, leaving 14 bases unmatched. This chain's CDR3 is CASRPPRRQGPNTEAFF. CDR3 DNA sequence: TGTGCCAGCAGGCCCCCTCGTCGACAGGGCCCGAACACTGAAGCTTTCTTT.

The genes are TRBV9 and TRBJ1-6, with a possible D match to TRBD1 (5 bases). V gave up 0 bases and J gave up 0 bases, with 16 bases separating them. Looked up from germline, CDR1 is SGDLS and CDR2 is YYNGEE. The length of the CDR3 is 19 residues. The CDR3 spells CASSVAPPGGGSYNSPLHF. The CDR3 DNA is TGTGCCAGCAGCGTAGCCCCCCCGGGGGGTGGCTCCTATAATTCACCCCTCCACTTT. Based on the CDR3 plus reference TRBV9 and TRBJ1-6, the full variable domain is DSGVTQTPKHLITATGQRVTLRCSPRSGDLSVYWYQQSLDQGLQFLIQYYNGEERAKGNILERFSAQQFPDLHSELNLSSLELGDSALYFCASSVAPPGGGSYNSPLHFGNGTRLTVT.

J is TRBJ1-1 and V is TRBV18, with 9 bases that match TRBD1. This CDR3 is built from 14 residues. Germline lookup yields CDR1 KGHSH and CDR2 LQKENI. V was pared by 5 bases and J by 2 bases, with 3 bases of the junction left unmatched. CDR3 sequence reads: CASSNRGQNTEAFF. The CDR3 region has the DNA TGTGCCAGCTCAAACAGGGGGCAAAACACTGAAGCTTTCTTT.

The V gene is TRBV6-5, the J gene TRBJ1-2; unclear D gene. Looked up from germline, CDR1 is MNHEY and CDR2 is SVGAGI. V was pared by 2 bases and J by 5 bases, with 6 bases between. The CDR3 extends over 12 amino acids. The CDR3 protein is CASSYADYGYTF. The CDR3 DNA reads TGTGCCAGCAGTTACGCAGATTATGGCTACACCTTC.

This clone was found a few times. This chain connects TRBV2 to TRBJ2-2, with D possibly TRBD2 on 6 matching bases. The germline V and J ends were trimmed by 4 bases and 7 bases, with 16 bases remaining between them. The CDR3 contains 15 residues. Germline-derived CDR1 and CDR2 are SNHLY and FYNNEI. In DNA, the CDR3 is TGTGCCAGCAGTGTACTGGCGGGGTCGTTCGGGGAGCTGTTTTTT. Translating gives CASSVLAGSFGELFF.